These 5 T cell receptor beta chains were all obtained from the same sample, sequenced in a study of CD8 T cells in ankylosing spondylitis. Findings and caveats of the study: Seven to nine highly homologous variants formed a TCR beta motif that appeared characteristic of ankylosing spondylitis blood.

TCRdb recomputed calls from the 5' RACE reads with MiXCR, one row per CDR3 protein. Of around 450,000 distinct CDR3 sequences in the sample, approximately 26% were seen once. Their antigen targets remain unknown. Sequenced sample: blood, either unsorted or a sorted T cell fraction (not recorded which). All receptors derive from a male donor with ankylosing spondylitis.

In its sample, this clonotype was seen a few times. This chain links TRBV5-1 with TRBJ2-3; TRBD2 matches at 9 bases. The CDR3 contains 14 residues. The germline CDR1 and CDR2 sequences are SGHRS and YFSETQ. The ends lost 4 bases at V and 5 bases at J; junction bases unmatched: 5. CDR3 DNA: TGCGCCAGCAGCCCGGGACTAGCAATAGATACGCAGTATTTT. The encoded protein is CASSPGLAIDTQYF.

CDR3 residues: CAISDGRGTEAFF. CDR3 nucleotide sequence: TGTGCCATCAGTGACGGCAGAGGTACTGAAGCTTTCTTT. V and J are TRBV10-3 and TRBJ1-1; unclear D gene. Trimming shortened V by 3 bases and J by 5 bases, and 10 bases separated the two germline ends. The CDR3 covers 13 residues. Germline V gives CDR1 ENHRY, CDR2 SYGVKD.

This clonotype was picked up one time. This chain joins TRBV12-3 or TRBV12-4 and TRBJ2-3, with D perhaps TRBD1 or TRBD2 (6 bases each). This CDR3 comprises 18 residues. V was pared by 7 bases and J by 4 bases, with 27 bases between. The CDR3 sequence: CASTPLFSGARGSDTQYF. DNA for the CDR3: TGTGCCAGCACTCCTCTGTTTTCGGGGGCGCGCGGGTCAGATACGCAGTATTTT.

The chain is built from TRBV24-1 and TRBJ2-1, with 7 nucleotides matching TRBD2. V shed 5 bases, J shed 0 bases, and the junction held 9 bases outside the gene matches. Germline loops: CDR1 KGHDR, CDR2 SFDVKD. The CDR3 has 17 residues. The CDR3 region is CATSARRAGASYNEQFF. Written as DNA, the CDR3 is TGTGCCACCAGTGCCCGACGGGCGGGAGCCTCCTACAATGAGCAGTTCTTC.

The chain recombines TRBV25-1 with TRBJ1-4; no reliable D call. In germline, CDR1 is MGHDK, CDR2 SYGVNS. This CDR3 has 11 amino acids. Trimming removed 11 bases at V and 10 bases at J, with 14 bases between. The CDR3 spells CAGSSGRKLFF. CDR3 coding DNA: TGTGCCGGATCTTCGGGGAGAAAACTGTTTTTT.